This is a list of T cell receptor beta chains from one sample in a study of shared clonotypes between healthy human individuals. The protocol was immunoSEQ multiplex PCR, while the TCRdb copy is restricted to in-frame clones and leaves out a portion. The data contain about 2.1 million clones, 85% to 95% of them singletons. Specimen: naive CD8+ T cells from PBMCs. The receptors were gathered from a man younger than 35 in good health. Some clones in this sample may be carry-over from other donors' samples. The CDR3 runs from the conserved cysteine through the conserved F or W. D genes are given only for firm matches. Clone size is not always given. Where it is, it says once, few, many or a class for expanded clones.

j_gene: TRBJ2-2; d_gene: .; abundance: .; v_gene: TRBV27; CDR3nt: TGTGCCAGCAGCCCCTCTGTGGGAGAGGTTAACACCGGGGAGCTGTTTTTT; CDR3aa: CASSPSVGEVNTGELFF
j_gene: TRBJ1-1; d_gene: .; abundance: .; v_gene: TRBV19; CDR3nt: TGTGCCAGTAGGTCCGAAGGCTCAGGGAACACTGAAGCTTTCTTT; CDR3aa: CASRSEGSGNTEAFF
j_gene: TRBJ1-1; d_gene: .; abundance: .; v_gene: TRBV28; CDR3nt: TGTGCCACTCGGGACTTAAACACTGAAGCTTTCTTT; CDR3aa: CATRDLNTEAFF
j_gene: TRBJ2-7; d_gene: .; abundance: .; v_gene: TRBV27; CDR3nt: TGTGCCAGCAGTTTATCGGCTCTCTACGAGCAGTACTTC; CDR3aa: CASSLSALYEQYF
j_gene: TRBJ2-6; d_gene: .; abundance: .; v_gene: TRBV5-1; CDR3nt: TGCGCCAGCAGCTTGTGGGGGCAGGGAGGGGCCAACGTCCTGACTTTC; CDR3aa: CASSLWGQGGANVLTF
j_gene: TRBJ1-1; d_gene: .; abundance: .; v_gene: TRBV11-1; CDR3nt: TGTGCCAGCAGCTTAACAGACGGGGTGGACACTGAAGCTTTCTTT; CDR3aa: CASSLTDGVDTEAFF
j_gene: TRBJ2-3; d_gene: TRBD2; abundance: .; v_gene: TRBV6-6; CDR3nt: TGTGCCAGCAGTTATGAGCGGGAGCCAGATACGCAGTATTTT; CDR3aa: CASSYEREPDTQYF
j_gene: TRBJ1-5; d_gene: .; abundance: few; v_gene: TRBV28; CDR3nt: TGTGCCAGCAGCCTCCTTGCCAATCAGCCCCAGCATTTT; CDR3aa: CASSLLANQPQHF
j_gene: TRBJ2-1; d_gene: TRBD1; abundance: .; v_gene: TRBV7-9; CDR3nt: TGTGCCAGCAGCCACGGACAGGGGGTATCCTATGAGCAGTTCTTC; CDR3aa: CASSHGQGVSYEQFF
j_gene: TRBJ1-1; d_gene: .; abundance: .; v_gene: TRBV6-1; CDR3nt: TGTGCCAGCACAGGAAAGGGGGTAGCTTTCTTT; CDR3aa: CASTGKGVAFF
j_gene: TRBJ2-3; d_gene: TRBD2; abundance: .; v_gene: TRBV6-7; CDR3nt: TGTGCCAGCAGTTGGAGCACTAGCGGGAGGTCAGATACGCAGTATTTT; CDR3aa: CASSWSTSGRSDTQYF
j_gene: TRBJ2-1; d_gene: TRBD2; abundance: .; v_gene: TRBV5-1; CDR3nt: TGCGCCAGCAGCTTGACGAGCGGGAGGGCCGATGAGCAGTTCTTC; CDR3aa: CASSLTSGRADEQFF
j_gene: TRBJ1-4; d_gene: TRBD1; abundance: .; v_gene: TRBV10-2; CDR3nt: TGCGCCAGCAGTGACCAGGGGCTGGGGACAGGGGATGAAAAACTGTTTTTT; CDR3aa: CASSDQGLGTGDEKLFF
j_gene: TRBJ2-7; d_gene: .; abundance: few; v_gene: TRBV27; CDR3nt: TGTGCCAGCAGTTTAGGGGGGACTGTGAACGAGCAGTACTTC; CDR3aa: CASSLGGTVNEQYF
j_gene: TRBJ2-7; d_gene: TRBD1; abundance: .; v_gene: TRBV4-1; CDR3nt: TGCGCCAGCAGCCCAAAGACCGGGACAGGGATCCCCTACGAGCAGTACTTC; CDR3aa: CASSPKTGTGIPYEQYF
j_gene: TRBJ2-1; d_gene: .; abundance: .; v_gene: TRBV29-1; CDR3nt: TGCAGCGTTGAAGGTGGCGTATTTGTAAACTCCTACAATGAGCAGTTCTTC; CDR3aa: CSVEGGVFVNSYNEQFF
j_gene: TRBJ2-1; d_gene: TRBD2; abundance: few; v_gene: TRBV9; CDR3nt: TGTGCCAGCAGCGAAAGCGGGAGCTCCTACAATGAGCAGTTCTTC; CDR3aa: CASSESGSSYNEQFF
j_gene: TRBJ1-2; d_gene: TRBD1; abundance: .; v_gene: TRBV4-1; CDR3nt: TGCGCCAGCAGCCGGAAAGAGGGGGCAGCCGTCAGCTACACCTTC; CDR3aa: CASSRKEGAAVSYTF
j_gene: TRBJ2-1; d_gene: .; abundance: .; v_gene: TRBV11-2; CDR3nt: TGTGCCAGCAGCTTGGGGGCGGACTCCTACAATGAGCAGTTCTTC; CDR3aa: CASSLGADSYNEQFF
j_gene: TRBJ2-7; d_gene: .; abundance: .; v_gene: TRBV7-9; CDR3nt: TGTGCCAGCAGCTTAGGTTGGCCCACCGACCCCTACGAGCAGTACTTC; CDR3aa: CASSLGWPTDPYEQYF
j_gene: TRBJ1-2; d_gene: .; abundance: .; v_gene: TRBV4-3; CDR3nt: TGCGCCAGCAGCCAACGCACTGTCTTGGGCCCCTATGGCTACACCTTC; CDR3aa: CASSQRTVLGPYGYTF
j_gene: TRBJ1-4; d_gene: TRBD1; abundance: .; v_gene: TRBV4-2; CDR3nt: TGTGCCAGCAGCCAATCTCCGGGACAGGTTAATGAAAAACTGTTTTTT; CDR3aa: CASSQSPGQVNEKLFF
j_gene: TRBJ2-3; d_gene: .; abundance: .; v_gene: TRBV7-9; CDR3nt: TGTGCCAGCAGCTACACCACGTCAGATACGCAGTATTTT; CDR3aa: CASSYTTSDTQYF
j_gene: TRBJ2-7; d_gene: .; abundance: .; v_gene: TRBV5-1; CDR3nt: TGCGCCAGCAGCTTGGAAGGGCCTTTCTACGAGCAGTACTTC; CDR3aa: CASSLEGPFYEQYF
j_gene: TRBJ2-1; d_gene: .; abundance: .; v_gene: TRBV9; CDR3nt: TGTGCCAGCAGCGCCCACAATGACTGGTACAATGAGCAGTTCTTC; CDR3aa: CASSAHNDWYNEQFF
j_gene: TRBJ1-1; d_gene: TRBD1; abundance: .; v_gene: TRBV19; CDR3nt: TGTGCCAGTACATCGGACAGGGGGCAGGGTGAAGCTTTCTTT; CDR3aa: CASTSDRGQGEAFF
j_gene: TRBJ1-5; d_gene: .; abundance: .; v_gene: TRBV28; CDR3nt: TGTGCCAGCAGGGAAAACAGGGGCAATCAGCCCCAGCATTTT; CDR3aa: CASRENRGNQPQHF
j_gene: TRBJ2-7; d_gene: .; abundance: .; v_gene: TRBV27; CDR3nt: TGTGCCAGCAGTTTCTCCCGGTGGGGTGTCTACGAGCAGTACTTC; CDR3aa: CASSFSRWGVYEQYF
j_gene: TRBJ1-4; d_gene: TRBD1; abundance: .; v_gene: TRBV6-5; CDR3nt: TGTGCCAGCAGGATCGGGACAGAGGGTTTTGGGAAACTGTTTTTT; CDR3aa: CASRIGTEGFGKLFF
j_gene: TRBJ1-5; d_gene: .; abundance: .; v_gene: TRBV19; CDR3nt: TGTGCCAGTGACACGAATAGCAATCAGCCCCAGCATTTT; CDR3aa: CASDTNSNQPQHF
j_gene: TRBJ1-4; d_gene: .; abundance: .; v_gene: TRBV7-8; CDR3nt: TGTGCCAGCAGCGGGATGCGGCGGGCAGATAATGAAAAACTGTTTTTT; CDR3aa: CASSGMRRADNEKLFF
j_gene: TRBJ2-6; d_gene: TRBD1; abundance: .; v_gene: TRBV29-1; CDR3nt: TGCAGCGTTGTCGGGACAGGGCCCTCTTCTGGGGCCAACGTCCTGACTTTC; CDR3aa: CSVVGTGPSSGANVLTF
j_gene: TRBJ2-5; d_gene: TRBD2; abundance: .; v_gene: TRBV7-9; CDR3nt: TGTGCCAGCAGCCCACCACTAGCGGAGCAAGAGACCCAGTACTTC; CDR3aa: CASSPPLAEQETQYF
j_gene: TRBJ2-7; d_gene: .; abundance: .; v_gene: TRBV5-6; CDR3nt: TGTGCCAGCAGCTATACAGCCCGCGAGCAGTACTTC; CDR3aa: CASSYTAREQYF
j_gene: TRBJ2-5; d_gene: TRBD2; abundance: .; v_gene: TRBV19; CDR3nt: TGTGCCAGTAGTGATCCCGGGGGGGACCCCCAAGAGACCCAGTACTTC; CDR3aa: CASSDPGGDPQETQYF
j_gene: TRBJ1-4; d_gene: TRBD1; abundance: .; v_gene: TRBV6-1; CDR3nt: TGTGCCAGCAGTGAGAGCAGGGGGGATGAAAAACTGTTTTTT; CDR3aa: CASSESRGDEKLFF
j_gene: TRBJ2-3; d_gene: TRBD2; abundance: .; v_gene: TRBV28; CDR3nt: TGTGCCAGCAGTTCCTCCGGGGCGGGGGTCACAGATACGCAGTATTTT; CDR3aa: CASSSSGAGVTDTQYF
j_gene: TRBJ2-1; d_gene: .; abundance: .; v_gene: TRBV27; CDR3nt: TGTGCCAGCAGTTTATCTCCCGGGTGGAGCTCCTACAATGAGCAGTTCTTC; CDR3aa: CASSLSPGWSSYNEQFF
j_gene: TRBJ1-2; d_gene: .; abundance: once; v_gene: TRBV13; CDR3nt: TGTGCCAGCAGCTTAGCCCGGGGGCGCCTGGAAGGCTACACCTTC; CDR3aa: CASSLARGRLEGYTF
j_gene: TRBJ2-5; d_gene: .; abundance: .; v_gene: TRBV7-7; CDR3nt: TGTGCCAGCAGCTTCCGTAGCTGGTCTGGGCAAGAGACCCAGTACTTC; CDR3aa: CASSFRSWSGQETQYF
j_gene: TRBJ1-5; d_gene: .; abundance: .; v_gene: TRBV21-1; CDR3nt: TGTGCCAGCAACAACAGGGTTAGTCAGCCCCAGCATTTT; CDR3aa: CASNNRVSQPQHF
j_gene: TRBJ2-1; d_gene: .; abundance: .; v_gene: TRBV4-3; CDR3nt: TGCGCCAGCAGCCAACGCGGGCCCAGCTCCTACAATGAGCAGTTCTTC; CDR3aa: CASSQRGPSSYNEQFF
j_gene: TRBJ2-2; d_gene: TRBD1; abundance: .; v_gene: TRBV6-1; CDR3nt: TGTGCCAGCAGTGAAGGACAGGGGGCCCGGCCCGGGGAGCTGTTTTTT; CDR3aa: CASSEGQGARPGELFF
j_gene: TRBJ2-3; d_gene: TRBD1; abundance: .; v_gene: TRBV18; CDR3nt: TGTGCCAGCTCACTAAGCCTCCGGGACAGGGCGGCAGATACGCAGTATTTT; CDR3aa: CASSLSLRDRAADTQYF
j_gene: TRBJ1-1; d_gene: TRBD1; abundance: .; v_gene: TRBV7-9; CDR3nt: TGTGCCAGCAGCTCTCGGGACAGGTTGAACACTGAAGCTTTCTTT; CDR3aa: CASSSRDRLNTEAFF
j_gene: TRBJ1-2; d_gene: .; abundance: .; v_gene: TRBV7-9; CDR3nt: TGTGCCAGCAGCTTAGCTGTCCGTCGGGCTGACTGGGGCTACACCTTC; CDR3aa: CASSLAVRRADWGYTF
j_gene: TRBJ2-7; d_gene: .; abundance: .; v_gene: TRBV2; CDR3nt: TGTGCCAGCAGGCCCGGGACCTCCTACGAGCAGTACTTC; CDR3aa: CASRPGTSYEQYF
j_gene: TRBJ2-3; d_gene: .; abundance: .; v_gene: TRBV27; CDR3nt: TGTGCCAGCAGTTGGGCAGCTACAGATACGCAGTATTTT; CDR3aa: CASSWAATDTQYF
j_gene: TRBJ1-2; d_gene: TRBD1; abundance: .; v_gene: TRBV7-9; CDR3nt: TGTGCCAGCAGCTTAGCGGACAGGGACTTGGGCTACACCTTC; CDR3aa: CASSLADRDLGYTF
j_gene: TRBJ2-2; d_gene: .; abundance: .; v_gene: TRBV28; CDR3nt: TGTGCCAGCAGTTTATGGGCCGGGGAGCTGTTTTTT; CDR3aa: CASSLWAGELFF
j_gene: TRBJ2-2; d_gene: TRBD1; abundance: .; v_gene: TRBV4-1; CDR3nt: TGCGCCAGCAGCCAAGTTATAGGGGGCCCCGGGGAGCTGTTTTTT; CDR3aa: CASSQVIGGPGELFF
j_gene: TRBJ2-7; d_gene: TRBD1; abundance: .; v_gene: TRBV7-9; CDR3nt: TGTGCCAGCAGCTCAAGCCCGCCGGGACAGGCCCTTTACTACGAGCAGTACTTC; CDR3aa: CASSSSPPGQALYYEQYF
j_gene: TRBJ2-7; d_gene: .; abundance: once; v_gene: TRBV28; CDR3nt: TGTGCCAGCATTCCCCAGGCGCGGATGTCCTACGAGCAGTACTTC; CDR3aa: CASIPQARMSYEQYF
j_gene: TRBJ2-5; d_gene: .; abundance: .; v_gene: TRBV5-6; CDR3nt: TGTGCCAGCAGCGAGGACGGCCAAGAGACCCAGTACTTC; CDR3aa: CASSEDGQETQYF
j_gene: TRBJ1-4; d_gene: .; abundance: .; v_gene: TRBV29-1; CDR3nt: TGCAGCGCCCCCCCCGGGGTCTGGTGTTATGAAAAACTGTTTTTT; CDR3aa: CSAPPGVWCYEKLFF
j_gene: TRBJ2-7; d_gene: .; abundance: .; v_gene: TRBV7-2; CDR3nt: TGTGCCAGCAGCTTATTTGTTCCGAAAACCTACGAGCAGTACTTC; CDR3aa: CASSLFVPKTYEQYF
j_gene: TRBJ1-1; d_gene: TRBD1; abundance: .; v_gene: TRBV27; CDR3nt: TGTGCCAGCAGCCAACACCAACCCGGGACAGGGCGTATGAACACTGAAGCTTTCTTT; CDR3aa: CASSQHQPGTGRMNTEAFF
j_gene: TRBJ2-4; d_gene: .; abundance: .; v_gene: TRBV28; CDR3nt: TGTGCCAGCAGCTTAGCCAAAAACATTCAGTACTTC; CDR3aa: CASSLAKNIQYF
j_gene: TRBJ2-5; d_gene: .; abundance: .; v_gene: TRBV10-2; CDR3nt: TGCGCCAGCAGTGAGTTTCGGGGAAGGGCAGGGACCCAGTACTTC; CDR3aa: CASSEFRGRAGTQYF
j_gene: TRBJ1-1; d_gene: .; abundance: once; v_gene: TRBV27; CDR3nt: TGTGCCAGCAGTTTATCATTTCGCACAGAAGCTTTCTTT; CDR3aa: CASSLSFRTEAFF